The rows below give T cell receptor beta chains drawn from one sample of a study of T cell responses to AZD1222 COVID-19 vaccine. Clones were sequenced by immunoSEQ multiplex PCR, and TCRdb holds only the in-frame ones, with some missing. The sample carries some 100,000 clones, around 87% recorded once. This specimen consisted of peripheral blood, obtained on day 0 of MenACWY control vaccination. The receptors stem from an adult in good health. CDR3s include the opening cysteine and the closing phenylalanine or tryptophan. A D gene is named only where the DNA matches it firmly.

CASSATGGDQPQHF | TRBD1 | TRBV5-1
CASSPRRLTGNTIYF | NA | TRBV6-5
CASSDKGADTQYF | NA | TRBV6-1
CATAGRGPHNEQFF | TRBD1 | TRBV6-5
CASSPIAGGEQFF | NA | TRBV5-4
CASSVGGTQYF | NA | TRBV19
CASSYSNNEQFF | NA | TRBV6-2/TRBV6-3
CASSLRHVSPLHF | NA | TRBV28
CASSAMDRNTGELFF | NA | TRBV9
CASSPGGSGFLGEQYF | NA | TRBV5-1
CASSQGPSSSYEQYF | NA | TRBV4-3
CASSFNRNTEAFF | NA | TRBV12-3/TRBV12-4
CASSYSRGGPYEQYF | NA | TRBV6-5
CASSYSTADYGYTF | NA | TRBV6-5
CASSLSQGGYGYTF | NA | TRBV7-2
CASKRAGTASGNTIYF | TRBD1 | TRBV19
CASSHYSETGNYGYTF | TRBD1 | TRBV5-1
CAISESRVETQYF | NA | TRBV10-3
CASSLQGASYEQYF | TRBD1 | TRBV5-4
CASSLYPDDYGYTF | NA | TRBV5-1
CASSRTSEQFF | NA | TRBV5-6
CASSAVRSSYEQYF | NA | TRBV10-1